These 17 T cell receptor beta chains came from one sample sequenced in a study of brain T cells in children with intractable seizures. Method: immunoSEQ multiplex PCR; TCRdb's copy keeps in-frame clones and lacks some. Of approximately 330,000 clones in the sample, roughly 92% were seen once. Noted time point: blood from clinic visit 5 months post-surgery; TSC patient then seizure free. The sequencing here drew on peripheral blood, taken around 5 months after surgery. Receptors were obtained from a boy younger than two with tuberous sclerosis and intractable seizures.

This chain joins TRBV14 and TRBJ2-1, with TRBD1 identical over 7 bases. This CDR3 is 13 amino acids long. With V trimmed by 5 bases and J by 13 bases, 11 bases remained unmatched. Germline V gene data show CDR1 as SGHDN and CDR2 as FVKESK. The chain's CDR3 is CASSVQTGSEQFF. The DNA for the CDR3 is TGTGCCAGCAGCGTCCAGACAGGGTCGGAACAGTTCTTC.

This rearrangement joins TRBV6-5 to TRBJ2-2, with TRBD1 matching 8 bases. J gave up 2 bases and V 4 bases, and 3 bases lay outside the gene matches. Germline-derived CDR1 and CDR2 are MNHEY and SVGAGI. This CDR3 comprises 15 residues. In DNA form, the CDR3 reads TGTGCCAGCAGTTGGGACAGGAGAAACACCGGGGAGCTGTTTTTT. Translation: CASSWDRRNTGELFF.

The chain joins TRBV5-1 to TRBJ1-1; D gene ambiguous. V was trimmed by 4 bases and J by 2 bases, leaving 12 bases between them. Germline values: CDR1 SGHRS, CDR2 YFSETQ. The CDR3 loop spans 14 amino acids. The DNA of the CDR3 is TGCGCCAGCAGCCAGAGGACGGTTAACACTGAAGCTTTCTTT. The encoded protein is CASSQRTVNTEAFF.

This clone was detected only once. The chain couples TRBV5-1 to TRBJ2-3; D may be TRBD2 (6 bases). The CDR3 spans 18 residues. V was pared by 0 bases and J by 2 bases, with 19 bases between. Germline assignment: CDR1 SGHRS and CDR2 YFSETQ. DNA of the CDR3: TGCGCCAGCAGCTTGGATTCCCCTAGCGCAACCTTCACAGATACGCAGTATTTT. It yields the protein CASSLDSPSATFTDTQYF. The full variable domain, with the rest looked up from reference TRBV5-1 and TRBJ2-3, is KAGVTQTPRYLIKTRGQQVTLSCSPISGHRSVSWYQQTPGQGLQFLFEYFSETQRNKGNFPGRFSGRQFSNSRSEMNVSTLELGDSALYLCASSLDSPSATFTDTQYFGPGTRLTVL.

CDR3 sequence reads: CASSQDSFYEQYF. The CDR3 bases are TGCGCCAGCAGCCAGGACAGTTTCTACGAGCAGTACTTC. This chain uses TRBV5-1 with TRBJ2-7; a possible D gene is TRBD1 (6 bases). CDR1 SGHRS and CDR2 YFSETQ come from the germline V gene. V lost 4 bases and J 3 bases, leaving 11 bases between the germline ends. The CDR3 is 13 amino acids.

This chain links TRBV27 with TRBJ1-5, with a possible D match to TRBD1 (5 bases). CDR1 MNHEY and CDR2 SMNVEV come from the germline V gene (reference sequence). Deletions cut 3 bases from V and 0 bases from J, with 9 bases between. The CDR3 loop spans 15 amino acids. CDR3 region: CASSLSGLSNQPQHF. The DNA for the CDR3 is TGTGCCAGCAGTTTGTCGGGGCTTAGCAATCAGCCCCAGCATTTT.

This chain joins TRBV13 and TRBJ1-6; a possible D gene is TRBD1 (6 bases). The CDR3 is 14 amino acids. The V end was cut by 0 bases, the J end by 8 bases, with 8 bases between. Germline V gene lookup returns CDR1 PRHDT and CDR2 FYEKMQ (reference sequence). The CDR3 sequence is CASSLGQGHSPLHF. Written as DNA, the CDR3 is TGTGCCAGCAGCTTAGGACAGGGCCATTCACCCCTCCACTTT.

V gene TRBV3-1 (or the pseudogene TRBV3-2) combines with J gene TRBJ2-7, with a tentative D call TRBD2 (6 bases). CDR3 length: 14 amino acids. Trimming shortened V by 4 bases and J by 3 bases, and 13 bases separated the two germline ends. Germline-derived CDR1 and CDR2 are LGHDT and YNNKEL (reference sequence). CDR3 residues: CASSLKGLDYEQYF. CDR3 sequence (DNA): TGTGCCAGCAGCCTAAAGGGACTGGACTACGAGCAGTACTTC.

The chain links TRBV27 to TRBJ1-2; D ambiguous. V lost 0 bases and J 2 bases, leaving 7 bases between the germline ends. The CDR3 covers 14 residues. The germline gives CDR1 MNHEY, CDR2 SMNVEV (reference sequence). The CDR3 DNA follows: TGTGCCAGCAGTTTATCGGCGGCGAACTATGGCTACACCTTC. Translating gives CASSLSAANYGYTF.

This sequence joins TRBV30 and TRBJ2-3, with D possibly matching TRBD2 (6 bases). This CDR3 has 12 residues. The germline gives CDR1 GTSNPN, CDR2 SVGIG (reference sequence). Trimming shortened V by 5 bases and J by 12 bases, and 18 bases separated the two germline ends. In nucleotides, the CDR3 is TGTGCCTGGGACCGGGACTCCCAACCCCAGTATTTT. Its translation: CAWDRDSQPQYF.

The chain is built from TRBV29-1 and TRBJ2-7, with D possibly TRBD2 on 6 matching bases. CDR1 and CDR2 from the germline V gene are SQVTM and ANQGSEA. V lost 6 bases and J lost 4, with 19 bases in between. The CDR3 extends over 14 amino acids. CDR3 in DNA: TGCAGCGTATCGAGTCCGGGAGTCGAGTACGAGCAGTACTTC. Amino acid sequence: CSVSSPGVEYEQYF.

The genes are TRBV6-5 and TRBJ1-1; maybe TRBD1 (6 bases). Germline values: CDR1 MNHEY, CDR2 SVGAGI. Trimming left V 4 bases short and J 2 bases short, with 8 bases between. The CDR3 has 13 amino acids. CDR3 in amino acids: CASSWTDNTEAFF. CDR3 DNA sequence: TGTGCCAGCAGTTGGACAGACAACACTGAAGCTTTCTTT.

The chain joins TRBV30 to TRBJ2-1, with a weak D call TRBD1 (6 bases). The V gene's germline CDR1 is GTSNPN and CDR2 SVGIG (reference sequence). With 3 bases removed from V and 0 bases from J, the gap between germline ends came to 12 bases. The CDR3 spans 15 residues. The CDR3, as DNA: TGTGCCTGGAGAGAAGGGACAAGCTCCTACAATGAGCAGTTCTTC. This codes for CAWREGTSSYNEQFF.

This CDR3 reads CASSVMSGGFSTDTQYF. DNA of the CDR3: TGTGCCAGCAGCGTCATGAGCGGGGGGTTTAGCACAGATACGCAGTATTTT. The genes are TRBV9 and TRBJ2-3; 9 bases align to TRBD2. The CDR3 extends over 17 amino acids. V was clipped by 2 bases and J by 0 bases; unmatched bases: 7. CDR1 and CDR2 from the germline V gene are SGDLS and YYNGEE.

The chain combines TRBV6-1 with TRBJ2-7; D is uncertain. Germline assignment: CDR1 MNHNS and CDR2 SASEGT. This CDR3 contains 13 residues. Trimming stripped 3 bases from V and 0 bases from J, with 6 bases between. The CDR3 DNA reads as TGTGCCAGCAGTGATGAAAGCTCCTACGAGCAGTACTTC. Its protein is CASSDESSYEQYF.

The chain has TRBV11-2 and TRBJ1-5; no definite D call. This CDR3 has 13 residues. V was pared by 0 bases and J by 10 bases, with 10 bases between. CDR1 is SGHAT, CDR2 FQNNGV, per germline. The CDR3 nucleotides are TGTGCCAGCAGCTTAGAAGGAGGTGCTCCCCAGCATTTT. Protein product: CASSLEGGAPQHF.

This clone was observed a single time. The V gene is TRBV6-1, the J gene TRBJ2-7; 13 bases line up with TRBD2. Per the germline V gene, CDR1 is MNHNS and CDR2 is SASEGT. The CDR3 contains 15 residues. Trimming at V came to 3 bases and at J to 1 base, leaving 0 bases not matched to a gene. The CDR3 DNA follows: TGTGCCAGCAGTGAGGGACTAGCGGGGTCCTACGAGCAGTACTTC. Translation gives CASSEGLAGSYEQYF.